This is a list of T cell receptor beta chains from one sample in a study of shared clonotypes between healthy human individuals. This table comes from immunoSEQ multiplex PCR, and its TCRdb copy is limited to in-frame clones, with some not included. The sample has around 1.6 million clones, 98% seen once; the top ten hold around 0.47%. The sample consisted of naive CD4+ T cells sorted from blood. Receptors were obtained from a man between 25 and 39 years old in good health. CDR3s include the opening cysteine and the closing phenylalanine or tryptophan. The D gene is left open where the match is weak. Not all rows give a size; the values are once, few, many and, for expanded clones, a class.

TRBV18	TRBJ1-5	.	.	TGTGCCAGCTCACCACCGAATCTTCAGCCCCAGCATTTT	CASSPPNLQPQHF
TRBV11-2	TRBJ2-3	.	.	TGTGCCAGCAGCTTAGAAAGACGGGCGGATACGCAGTATTTT	CASSLERRADTQYF
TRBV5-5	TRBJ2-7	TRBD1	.	TGTGCCAGCAGCTTTACGGTTGGACGAGGACAGGTCGACTACGAGCAGTACTTC	CASSFTVGRGQVDYEQYF
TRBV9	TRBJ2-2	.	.	TGTGCCAGCAGCGTAGGAAGTCAGACCACCGGGGAGCTGTTTTTT	CASSVGSQTTGELFF
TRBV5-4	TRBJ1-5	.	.	TGTGCCAGCAGCTTGGAACCGAATAGCAATCAGCCCCAGCATTTT	CASSLEPNSNQPQHF
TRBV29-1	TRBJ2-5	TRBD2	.	TGCAGCGCCGTCGGACTAGCGGGTGAGACCCAGTACTTC	CSAVGLAGETQYF
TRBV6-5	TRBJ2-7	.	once	TGTGCCTCCAGCAGAAACAGCAACTCCTACGAGCAGTACTTC	CASSRNSNSYEQYF
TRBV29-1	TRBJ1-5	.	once	TGCAGCGCCCGAGCATCAGGAGGCAATCAGCCCCAGCATTTT	CSARASGGNQPQHF
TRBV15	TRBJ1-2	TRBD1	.	TGTGCCACCAGCAGGGATAGATCCGGGACAGGGTCCTATGGCTACACCTTC	CATSRDRSGTGSYGYTF
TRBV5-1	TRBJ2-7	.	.	TGCGCCAGCAGCCCTGAACTAGGCACCATAAACGAGCAGTACTTC	CASSPELGTINEQYF
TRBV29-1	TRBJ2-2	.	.	TGCAGCGTGGGGACCCTCCTAACCGGGGAGCTGTTTTTT	CSVGTLLTGELFF
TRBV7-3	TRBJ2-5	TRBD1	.	TGTGCCAGCAGCCCCAGGACAGGGGCTAGAAGAGAGACCCAGTACTTC	CASSPRTGARRETQYF
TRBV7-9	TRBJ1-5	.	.	TGTGCCAGCAGCTACCTCCAAAATCAGCCCCAGCATTTT	CASSYLQNQPQHF